Shown below are 28 T cell receptor beta chains from a single sample sequenced in a study of T cell changes during pregnancy in multiple sclerosis. Sequenced by immunoSEQ multiplex PCR; TCRdb stores in-frame clones only, minus some. The top ten hold 0.9% to 1.2% of the sample, which has tens of thousands of clones, 85% to 95% seen once. The starting material was peripheral blood, obtained in the first trimester of pregnancy. These receptors originate from a female donor with multiple sclerosis, enrolled in a pregnancy study.

V is TRBV5-1 and J is TRBJ1-5; 8 positions match TRBD1. From germline, CDR1 is SGHRS and CDR2 YFSETQ. V shed 0 bases, J shed 7 bases, and the junction held 6 bases outside the gene matches. The CDR3 extends over 15 amino acids. The chain's CDR3 is CASSLDGTGGQPQHF. For the CDR3, the DNA is TGCGCCAGCAGCTTGGACGGGACAGGTGGGCAGCCCCAGCATTTT.

This clone has more than one count but fewer than ten. The rearrangement links TRBV6-1 to TRBJ1-2; tentative D call: TRBD1 (6 bases). The V end was cut by 1 base, the J end by 4 bases, with 13 bases between. The CDR3 consists of 15 residues. Germline loops: CDR1 MNHNS, CDR2 SASEGT. CDR3: CASSEETGSFYGYTF. The CDR3 region has the DNA TGTGCCAGCAGTGAAGAGACAGGTAGCTTCTATGGCTACACCTTC.

The chain carries TRBV2 and TRBJ1-1; perhaps TRBD1 as D (5 bases). Germline V gene data show CDR1 as SNHLY and CDR2 as FYNNEI. CDR3 length: 13 residues. V was cut by 6 bases and J by 1 base, with 9 bases left in between. The CDR3 DNA sequence: TGTGCCAGCAGCGCCCAGGGGAACACTGAAGCTTTCTTT. Its protein product is CASSAQGNTEAFF.

The chain links TRBV15 to TRBJ1-2; the D gene is possibly TRBD1 (5 bases). V shed 7 bases and J shed 3 bases, with 15 bases lying between them. CDR1 is LNHNV, CDR2 YYDKDF, per germline (reference sequence). The CDR3 length is 14 residues. The DNA of the CDR3 is TGTGCCACCACCCGGCAGGGTCTGGACTATGGCTACACCTTC. Translation: CATTRQGLDYGYTF. Full variable domain (outside the CDR3, taken from reference TRBV15 and TRBJ1-2): DAMVIQNPRYQVTQFGKPVTLSCSQTLNHNVMYWYQQKSSQAPKLLFHYYDKDFNNEADTPDNFQSRRPNTSFCFLDIRSPGLGDTAMYLCATTRQGLDYGYTFGSGTRLTVV.

The chain couples TRBV27 to TRBJ1-4, with D unresolved. CDR1 MNHEY and CDR2 SMNVEV come from the germline V gene (reference sequence). The CDR3 has 13 amino acids. The V end was cut by 6 bases, the J end by 4 bases, with 9 bases between. CDR3 loop: CASRQYNNEKLFF. The CDR3 DNA reads TGTGCCAGCAGACAGTACAATAATGAAAAACTGTTTTTT.

J is TRBJ2-1 and V is TRBV7-2; 7 bases are shared with TRBD2. With V trimmed by 5 bases and J by 6 bases, 10 bases remained unmatched. The CDR3 is 15 residues long. Per the germline V gene, CDR1 is SGHTA and CDR2 is FQGNSA. Written as DNA, the CDR3 is TGTGCCAGCAGCGCACTCGCGGGAGTCCCCAATGAGCAGTTCTTC. This encodes CASSALAGVPNEQFF.

This chain joins TRBV25-1 and TRBJ2-5; D not certain. There are 14 residues in the CDR3. Trimming shortened V by 6 bases and J by 1 base, and 12 bases separated the two germline ends. The germline CDR1 and CDR2 sequences are MGHDK and SYGVNS. The CDR3 sequence: CASSTTGFQETQYF. In DNA, the CDR3 is TGTGCCAGCAGCACTACCGGGTTCCAAGAGACCCAGTACTTC.

The CDR3 spells CASSLLAGSAYNEQFF. CDR3 nucleotide sequence: TGCGCCAGCAGCCTACTAGCGGGAAGCGCCTACAATGAGCAGTTCTTC. The chain joins TRBV5-1 to TRBJ2-1; 10 positions match TRBD2. Germline values: CDR1 SGHRS, CDR2 YFSETQ. Trimming removed 4 bases from V and 2 bases from J; junction bases left unmatched: 6. The CDR3 consists of 16 residues.

This chain links TRBV10-2 with TRBJ2-3; the D gene is possibly TRBD2 (5 bases). V gave up 6 bases and J gave up 2 bases, with 9 bases separating them. The CDR3 is 13 residues long. Germline-derived CDR1 and CDR2 are WSHSY and SAAADI. CDR3 bases: TGCGCCAGCAGCGGACTGTACACAGATACGCAGTATTTT. This gives the protein CASSGLYTDTQYF.

The genes are TRBV7-9 and TRBJ2-7, with TRBD1 as a possible D gene (5 bases). Trimming stripped 4 bases from V and 2 bases from J, with 12 bases between. The CDR3 has 14 residues. Germline-derived CDR1 and CDR2 are SEHNR and FQNEAQ (reference sequence). The CDR3 loop is CASSYRTSPYEQYF. The CDR3 DNA reads as TGTGCCAGCAGCTACCGGACATCGCCCTACGAGCAGTACTTC.

V is TRBV7-9 and J is TRBJ2-5; TRBD2 matches 11 bases. In germline, CDR1 is SEHNR, CDR2 FQNEAQ (reference sequence). This CDR3 region has 18 residues. V lost 5 bases, J lost 4 bases, and 15 bases stayed unmatched. The CDR3 DNA reads as TGTGCCAGCAGCCTCGCCGGACTAGCGGGTTCAGGGGGAGAGACCCAGTACTTC. This encodes CASSLAGLAGSGGETQYF.

This chain links TRBV7-6 with TRBJ2-5; D remains ambiguous. Germline CDR1 and CDR2: SGHVS and FNYEAQ. The ends were cut back, 0 bases at V and 1 base at J, with 9 bases in the middle. The CDR3 has 15 amino acids. Written as DNA, the CDR3 is TGTGCCAGCAGCTTAGCTGTGAGGTCCCAAGAGACCCAGTACTTC. Residues: CASSLAVRSQETQYF.

The V call is TRBV7-2, the J call TRBJ2-4; 9 bases agree with TRBD2. The CDR3 length is 17 residues. V gave up 1 base and J gave up 6 bases; unmatched junction bases: 10. CDR1 is SGHTA, CDR2 FQGNSA, per germline. For the CDR3, the DNA is TGTGCCAGCAGCTTAGAGGGAGCGGGGGGCCTCGGAAACATTCAGTACTTC. This encodes CASSLEGAGGLGNIQYF.

The chain carries TRBV2 and TRBJ1-6; D is ambiguous. Germline loops: CDR1 SNHLY, CDR2 FYNNEI. This CDR3 contains 13 residues. Between the trimmed V and J ends, which lost 11 bases and 4 bases, there was a span of 12 bases. The chain's CDR3 is CAANEDYNSPLHF. The CDR3 nucleotides are TGTGCCGCCAACGAGGATTATAATTCACCCCTCCACTTT. Full variable domain (outside the CDR3, taken from reference TRBV2 and TRBJ1-6): EPEVTQTPSHQVTQMGQEVILRCVPISNHLYFYWYRQILGQKVEFLVSFYNNEISEKSEIFDDQFSVERPDGSNFTLKIRSTKLEDSAMYFCAANEDYNSPLHFGNGTRLTVT.

The chain uses TRBV7-9 and TRBJ2-1, with D perhaps TRBD1 (5 bases). V was pared by 5 bases and J by 2 bases, with 25 bases between. This CDR3 region has 19 residues. Germline loops: CDR1 SEHNR, CDR2 FQNEAQ (reference sequence). CDR3 DNA: TGTGCCAGCAGCAACGCGGACGGGCAGGGAAGTAGGACCTACAATGAGCAGTTCTTC. Translating gives CASSNADGQGSRTYNEQFF.

The chain uses TRBV6-5 and TRBJ1-1, with D unclear. The germline CDR1 and CDR2 sequences are MNHEY and SVGAGI. The CDR3 is 13 residues long. Trimming removed 6 bases at V and 4 bases at J, with 12 bases between. The CDR3 DNA follows: TGTGCCAGCAGCCAACTCCGGGGCACTGAAGCTTTCTTT. Encoded protein: CASSQLRGTEAFF.

The chain carries TRBV19 and TRBJ2-7, with a weak D call TRBD2 (5 bases). The CDR3 covers 14 residues. Germline assignment: CDR1 LNHDA and CDR2 SQIVND (reference sequence). The V and J ends lost 4 bases and 2 bases respectively, with 12 bases between them. CDR3 region: CASSKIPGAYEQYF. The CDR3, as DNA: TGTGCCAGTAGTAAAATCCCCGGGGCCTACGAGCAGTACTTC.

This rearrangement joins TRBV29-1 to TRBJ2-1, with TRBD2 matching over 11 bases. CDR1 is SQVTM, CDR2 ANQGSEA, per germline. This CDR3 is 13 amino acids long. J was trimmed by 7 bases and V by 8 bases; bases with no gene match: 7. The CDR3 nucleotides read TGCAGCATTAGCGGGGGGGCTCGGAATGAGCAGTTCTTC. Translation: CSISGGARNEQFF.

The chain has TRBV18 and TRBJ1-2; TRBD1 agrees at 7 bases. Trimming cost V 2 bases and J 7 bases; bases outside gene matches: 10. The CDR3 spans 15 residues. Germline CDR1 and CDR2: KGHSH and LQKENI. The CDR3 sequence is CASSPGNRAGGGYTF. The CDR3 bases are TGTGCCAGCTCACCAGGAAACAGGGCAGGGGGTGGCTACACCTTC.

The chain recombines TRBV7-8 with TRBJ2-7, with D hard to call. This CDR3 has 12 amino acids. With 1 base removed from V and 4 bases from J, the gap between germline ends came to 5 bases. Looked up from germline, CDR1 is SGHVS and CDR2 is FQNEAQ. This CDR3 reads CASSLGAYEQYF. The CDR3 nucleotides read TGTGCCAGCAGCTTAGGGGCGTACGAGCAGTACTTC.

The chain combines TRBV5-5 with TRBJ1-2; no reliable D call. Deletions cut 3 bases from V and 4 bases from J, with 13 bases between. This CDR3 is 14 amino acids long. Germline CDR1 and CDR2: SGHKS and YYEKEE (reference sequence). CDR3 DNA: TGTGCCAGCAGCTCGGAGGCGGTTTCCTATGGCTACACCTTC. Translating gives CASSSEAVSYGYTF. The full variable domain, rest sourced from reference TRBV5-5 and TRBJ1-2, is DAGVTQSPTHLIKTRGQQVTLRCSPISGHKSVSWYQQVLGQGPQFIFQYYEKEERGRGNFPDRFSARQFPNYSSELNVNALLLGDSALYLCASSSEAVSYGYTFGSGTRLTVV.

The rearrangement joins TRBV29-1 to TRBJ1-2, with D uncertain. CDR3 length: 12 residues. V dropped 8 bases and J dropped 4 bases, with 14 bases sitting between them. Germline V gene sequence: CDR1 SQVTM, CDR2 ANQGSEA. As DNA, the CDR3 is TGCAGCTGTGAGGGCGGGAGCTATGGCTACACCTTC. Its protein is CSCEGGSYGYTF.

The chain links TRBV9 to TRBJ2-1, with D possibly matching TRBD1 (6 bases). Per germline, CDR1 SGDLS and CDR2 YYNGEE. The CDR3 runs 15 residues. The ends were cut back, 0 bases at V and 1 base at J, with 8 bases in the middle. The CDR3 DNA reads as TGTGCCAGCAGCGTAGAACAGGGTTCCTACAATGAGCAGTTCTTC. Encoded protein: CASSVEQGSYNEQFF.

The chain joins TRBV7-2 to TRBJ1-4, with TRBD1 matching 7 bases. The CDR3 covers 14 residues. The V segment lost 4 bases and the J segment 10 bases; nucleotides outside the gene matches: 9. Germline V gene sequence: CDR1 SGHTA, CDR2 FQGNSA. CDR3 residues: CASSSQGSQGKLFF. The CDR3 region has the DNA TGTGCCAGCAGCTCACAGGGGTCCCAAGGAAAACTGTTTTTT. Full variable domain (missing parts from reference TRBV7-2 and TRBJ1-4): GAGVSQSPSNKVTEKGKDVELRCDPISGHTALYWYRQSLGQGLEFLIYFQGNSAPDKSGLPSDRFSAERTGGSVSTLTIQRTQQEDSAVYLCASSSQGSQGKLFFGSGTQLSVL.

The V and J genes are TRBV5-1 and TRBJ2-7; D is unresolved. The V end lost 5 bases, the J end lost 1 base, and 10 bases lay between the germline ends. Germline V gene data show CDR1 as SGHRS and CDR2 as YFSETQ. The CDR3 loop spans 13 amino acids. This CDR3 is CASSLTPSYEQYF. DNA of the CDR3: TGCGCCAGCAGTCTTACACCTTCCTACGAGCAGTACTTC. Using reference TRBV5-1 and TRBJ2-7 for the parts outside the CDR3, the full variable domain is KAGVTQTPRYLIKTRGQQVTLSCSPISGHRSVSWYQQTPGQGLQFLFEYFSETQRNKGNFPGRFSGRQFSNSRSEMNVSTLELGDSALYLCASSLTPSYEQYFGPGTRLTVT.

A single count supports this clone. The chain carries TRBV5-1 and TRBJ2-5, with TRBD2 identical over 9 bases. This CDR3 comprises 15 residues. Trimming took 0 bases from V and 5 from J; bases not matched to a gene: 5. Looked up from germline, CDR1 is SGHRS and CDR2 is YFSETQ. The CDR3 DNA follows: TGCGCCAGCAGCTTGGTATCTAGCGGGGAGGAGACCCAGTACTTC. It codes for CASSLVSSGEETQYF.

This clone was detected once. J is TRBJ1-2 and V is TRBV2, with 7 positions matching TRBD1. With 3 bases clipped from V and 9 bases from J, the junction kept 16 bases outside the gene matches. The CDR3 has 16 residues. Looked up from germline, CDR1 is SNHLY and CDR2 is FYNNEI. The CDR3 here is CASSEGDSSRYRSYTF. The CDR3 nucleotides are TGTGCCAGCAGTGAGGGGGACAGTTCCAGGTATCGAAGCTACACCTTC.

The gene calls are TRBV5-1 and TRBJ1-1; no clear D gene. V dropped 0 bases and J dropped 1 base, with 4 bases sitting between them. Germline V gene lookup returns CDR1 SGHRS and CDR2 YFSETQ. The CDR3 consists of 13 residues. CDR3 DNA sequence: TGCGCCAGCAGCTTGGCAGGGAACACTGAAGCTTTCTTT. It encodes CASSLAGNTEAFF.